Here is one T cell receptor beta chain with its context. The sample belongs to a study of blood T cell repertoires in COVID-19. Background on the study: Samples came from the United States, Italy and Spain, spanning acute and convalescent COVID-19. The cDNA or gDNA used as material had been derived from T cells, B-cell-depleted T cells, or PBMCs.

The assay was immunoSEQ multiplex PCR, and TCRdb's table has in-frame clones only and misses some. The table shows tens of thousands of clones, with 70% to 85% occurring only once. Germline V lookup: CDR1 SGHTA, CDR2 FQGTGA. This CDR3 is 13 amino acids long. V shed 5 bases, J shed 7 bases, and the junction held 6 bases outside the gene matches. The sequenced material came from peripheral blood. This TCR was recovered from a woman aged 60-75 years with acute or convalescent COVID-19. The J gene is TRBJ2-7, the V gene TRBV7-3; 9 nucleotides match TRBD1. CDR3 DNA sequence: TGTGCCAGCAGCCCGCGGACAGGGGAAGAGCAGTACTTC. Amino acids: CASSPRTGEEQYF.